Presented here are 5 T cell receptor beta chains from one specimen sequenced in a study of cytomegalovirus exposure and HLA in healthy donors (dated by TCRdb to about 2017). Receptor amplification or capture employed the immunoSEQ multiplex PCR assay. For the multiplex PCR, a mixture combining 60 forward primers for TCR Vbeta segments and 13 reverse primers for TCR Jbeta segments was used. Drawn from immuneACCESS, this table holds only the in-frame rearrangements with V and J called that TCRdb kept. Clones are partly lost; checked studies trace under half to an unresolved V gene and leave the rest unexplained. This sample lists about 140,000 clones; just over 70% were detected once. 1.5% to 2% of the sample lies in the top ten. Input material: PBMCs. These receptors all come from a woman aged 30 to 39 in good health and CMV-seronegative.

The rearrangement uses TRBV7-3 and TRBJ1-2; a possible D gene is TRBD1 (6 bases). V was shortened by 1 base and J by 6 bases, with 18 bases between the two germline ends. The CDR3 consists of 16 residues. The germline V gene has CDR1 SGHTA and CDR2 FQGTGA. The CDR3 region has the DNA TGTGCCAGCAGCTTAAATAAAGGGACACTATATAATGGCTACACCTTC. Protein product: CASSLNKGTLYNGYTF.

The sample holds a few counts of this clone. This chain connects TRBV5-1 to TRBJ2-4, with 12 nucleotides matching TRBD2. V shed 2 bases, J shed 8 bases, and the junction held 8 bases outside the gene matches. Germline V gene sequence: CDR1 SGHRS, CDR2 YFSETQ. The CDR3 contains 16 residues. The CDR3 nucleotides are TGCGCCAGCAGCTTTCAGACTAGCGGGAGTGACGACATTCAGTACTTC. The encoded protein is CASSFQTSGSDDIQYF. The full variable domain, its missing parts supplied by reference TRBV5-1 and TRBJ2-4, is KAGVTQTPRYLIKTRGQQVTLSCSPISGHRSVSWYQQTPGQGLQFLFEYFSETQRNKGNFPGRFSGRQFSNSRSEMNVSTLELGDSALYLCASSFQTSGSDDIQYFGAGTRLSVL.

The chain links TRBV27 to TRBJ1-4; possibly TRBD1 for D (6 bases). The CDR3 is 14 residues long. V gave up 5 bases and J gave up 7 bases, with 14 bases separating them. CDR1 is MNHEY and CDR2 is SMNVEV in the germline V gene (reference sequence). The CDR3 loop is CASSPQGFGEKLFF. CDR3 sequence (DNA): TGTGCCAGCAGTCCGCAGGGGTTTGGTGAAAAACTGTTTTTT.

This clone was found a few times. The J gene is TRBJ2-7, the V gene TRBV4-1, with a tentative D call TRBD2 (5 bases). The CDR3 loop spans 14 amino acids. Trimming stripped 0 bases from V and 5 bases from J, with 11 bases between. CDR1 is MGHRA and CDR2 is YSYEKL in the germline V gene. The CDR3 reads CASSQDSAGDEQYF. The CDR3, as DNA: TGCGCCAGCAGCCAAGATAGCGCCGGGGACGAGCAGTACTTC.

CDR3: CASSLIATGGNEKLFF. The CDR3 DNA sequence: TGTGCCAGCAGCTTAATTGCGACAGGGGGCAATGAAAAACTGTTTTTT. V usage is TRBV7-9 and J usage is TRBJ1-4, with 10 bases that match TRBD1. This CDR3 has 16 amino acids. Germline trimming cut 2 bases from V and 5 bases from J; bases unmatched to any gene: 5. CDR1 and CDR2 from the germline V gene are SEHNR and FQNEAQ (reference sequence).